Listed here are 22 T cell receptor beta chains from one sample, sequenced in a study of Graves' ophthalmopathy and Graves' hyperthyroidism. RNA transcripts were the source from which TCR beta CDR3 regions were amplified. RT-PCR in the first round used HTBI primers; a second-round multiplex PCR followed. TCRdb redid the calling of the multiplex PCR reads with MiXCR, one entry per CDR3 protein. Of 170,000 or so distinct CDR3 sequences listed, roughly 36% were seen once; the top ten hold roughly 9%. Material: peripheral blood. These receptors all stem from a man aged 30-40 years with Graves' ophthalmopathy.

This clonotype was counted at least ten times. The V call is TRBV12-3 or TRBV12-4, the J call TRBJ1-3, with 7 bases matching TRBD1. The CDR3 sequence is 21 residues long. J gave up 2 bases and V 2 bases, and 21 bases lay outside the gene matches. As DNA, the CDR3 is TGTGCCAGCAGTTTACCATCGGACAGGCTCGGAATCTCAAGACCTGGAAACACCATATATTTT. Translating gives CASSLPSDRLGISRPGNTIYF.

This clonotype was found many times. The rearrangement joins TRBV2 to TRBJ2-7; no clear D. The ends were cut back, 8 bases at V and 0 bases at J, with 8 bases in the middle. CDR1 is SNHLY and CDR2 is FYNNEI in the germline V gene. The length of the CDR3 is 12 residues. The CDR3: CASVGISYEQYF. DNA for the CDR3: TGTGCCAGCGTGGGAATCTCCTACGAGCAGTACTTC.

The chain couples TRBV28 to TRBJ2-5; no clear D. With 2 bases removed from V and 5 bases from J, the gap between germline ends came to 9 bases. Germline V gives CDR1 MDHEN, CDR2 SYDVKM. The length of the CDR3 is 13 residues. The DNA for the CDR3 is TGTGCCAGCAGTTTAAGTCCGTGGGAGACCCAGTACTTC. This sequence encodes CASSLSPWETQYF.

This clonotype was counted many times. The chain employs TRBV6-2 or TRBV6-3 and TRBJ1-1; D might be TRBD1 (5 bases). The germline CDR1 and CDR2 sequences are MNHEY and SVGEGT. This CDR3 has 14 amino acids. Deletions cut 6 bases from V and 0 bases from J, with 11 bases between. Written as DNA, the CDR3 is TGTGCCAGCAGAAGGGGAGGGTTGAACACTGAAGCTTTCTTT. Amino acids: CASRRGGLNTEAFF.

The V and J genes are TRBV12-3 or TRBV12-4 and TRBJ1-5; 7 bases are shared with TRBD1. The length of the CDR3 is 14 residues. With V trimmed by 7 bases and J by 3 bases, 6 bases remained unmatched. The CDR3 region is CASNLRGHNQPQHF. In DNA, the CDR3 is TGTGCCAGCAACCTAAGGGGGCACAATCAGCCCCAGCATTTT.

The rearrangement joins TRBV6-1 to TRBJ1-5; 8 bases are shared with TRBD1. The length of the CDR3 is 14 residues. The junction had 5 bases not matched to a gene; V was cut back by 6 bases and J by 4 bases. The germline CDR1 and CDR2 sequences are MNHNS and SASEGT. The CDR3 reads CASSRDRHNQPQHF. CDR3 sequence (DNA): TGTGCCAGCAGCCGGGACAGGCATAATCAGCCCCAGCATTTT.

This clonotype came up once. The chain couples TRBV27 to TRBJ1-1; D not certain. Germline CDR1 reads MNHEY; CDR2 reads SMNVEV (reference sequence). Deletions cut 8 bases from V and 3 bases from J, with 10 bases between. The CDR3 totals 12 residues. The CDR3 region is CASLGLDTEAFF. CDR3 coding DNA: TGTGCCAGCCTAGGGTTGGACACTGAAGCTTTCTTT.

This clonotype appeared many times. The genes are TRBV30 and TRBJ1-5; D is ambiguous. Germline-derived CDR1 and CDR2 are GTSNPN and SVGIG (reference sequence). The CDR3 consists of 13 residues. Deletions cut 5 bases from V and 6 bases from J, with 14 bases between. The CDR3 DNA reads TGTGCCTGGGGCATAGGGATCCGTCAGCCCCAGCATTTT. Translation gives CAWGIGIRQPQHF.

In its sample, this clonotype was seen once. This sequence joins TRBV6-1 and TRBJ1-2, with a tentative D call TRBD1 (5 bases). This CDR3 region has 14 residues. Germline loops: CDR1 MNHNS, CDR2 SASEGT. Trimming shortened V by 4 bases and J by 0 bases, and 9 bases separated the two germline ends. The CDR3 reads CASSAGTTNYGYTF. The CDR3 nucleotides are TGTGCCAGCAGTGCCGGGACGACTAACTATGGCTACACCTTC.

This clonotype was recorded many times. The CDR3 here is CASSPTAGNYTF. The CDR3 region has the DNA TGTGCCAGCAGCCCGACGGCCGGGAACTACACCTTC. The chain employs TRBV3-1 and TRBJ1-2, with D uncertain. The CDR3 has 12 residues. CDR1 and CDR2 from the germline V gene are LGHDT and YNNKEL (reference sequence). The V end lost 4 bases, the J end lost 10 bases, and 13 bases lay between the germline ends. The full variable domain, rest sourced from reference TRBV3-1 and TRBJ1-2, is DTAVSQTPKYLVTQMGNDKSIKCEQNLGHDTMYWYKQDSKKFLKIMFSYNNKELIINETVPNRFSPKSPDKAHLNLHINSLELGDSAVYFCASSPTAGNYTFGSGTRLTVV.

This clonotype was counted many times. The CDR3 loop is CASRLRDTEAFF. CDR3 coding DNA: TGTGCCAGCAGGCTCCGGGACACTGAAGCTTTCTTT. This chain joins TRBV28 and TRBJ1-1; D is uncertain. Germline CDR1 and CDR2: MDHEN and SYDVKM. V shed 6 bases and J shed 3 bases, with 8 bases lying between them. The CDR3 extends over 12 amino acids.

The chain is built from TRBV10-3 and TRBJ1-1, with no clear D. The germline V and J ends were trimmed by 11 bases and 3 bases, with 16 bases remaining between them. Per the germline V gene, CDR1 is ENHRY and CDR2 is SYGVKD. The CDR3 extends over 13 amino acids. In DNA, the CDR3 is TGTGCCGGAGGGAGCAGTTTCGACACTGAAGCTTTCTTT. This gives the protein CAGGSSFDTEAFF.

This chain connects TRBV20-1 to TRBJ1-2; weak D call: TRBD1 (6 bases). This CDR3 region has 14 residues. Germline V lookup: CDR1 DFQATT, CDR2 SNEGSKA (reference sequence). With 2 bases removed from V and 4 bases from J, the gap between germline ends came to 14 bases. Written as DNA, the CDR3 is TGCAGTGCTAGATACACACAGGGCGGCTATGGCTACACCTTC. Its translation: CSARYTQGGYGYTF.

This clonotype was observed many times. V and J are TRBV27 and TRBJ1-2; maybe TRBD1 (5 bases). The germline gives CDR1 MNHEY, CDR2 SMNVEV (reference sequence). The CDR3 loop spans 14 amino acids. The ends were cut back, 6 bases at V and 6 bases at J, with 17 bases in the middle. The CDR3 coding sequence is TGTGCCAGCAGCCGCCCGGGGGGTGGTGATGGCTACACCTTC. Protein product: CASSRPGGGDGYTF.

This clonotype was picked up many times. The genes are TRBV13 and TRBJ2-7; TRBD1 is a possible D gene (6 bases). CDR3 length equals 15 residues. The V end was cut by 7 bases, the J end by 5 bases, with 21 bases between. Germline V gene data show CDR1 as PRHDT and CDR2 as FYEKMQ (reference sequence). The CDR3 DNA reads TGTGCCAGCAACCCCGTGTTGGGGGCGGGCCACGAGCAGTACTTC. Amino acids: CASNPVLGAGHEQYF.

The V and J genes are TRBV19 and TRBJ1-5; D ambiguous. This CDR3 is 17 amino acids long. Trimming left V 6 bases short and J 0 bases short, with 18 bases between. CDR1 is LNHDA, CDR2 SQIVND, per germline (reference sequence). CDR3: CASSDYPADYSNQPQHF. In nucleotides, the CDR3 is TGTGCCAGTAGCGACTATCCGGCAGATTATAGCAATCAGCCCCAGCATTTT.

This clonotype was recorded many times. The genes are TRBV18 and TRBJ1-1, with a possible D match to TRBD1 (5 bases). Germline V gene lookup returns CDR1 KGHSH and CDR2 LQKENI. V lost 1 base, J lost 1 base, and 7 bases lay in between. The CDR3 consists of 14 residues. The CDR3 loop reads CASSPRGQNTEAFF. DNA of the CDR3: TGTGCCAGCTCACCACGAGGACAGAACACTGAAGCTTTCTTT.

As DNA, the CDR3 is TGTGCCAGCACCGCCCCGATGAACACTGAAGCTTTCTTT. Protein product: CASTAPMNTEAFF. The chain recombines TRBV12-3 or TRBV12-4 with TRBJ1-1; D unresolved. V was clipped by 7 bases and J by 0 bases, with 9 bases between them. The CDR3 totals 13 residues.

This clonotype was seen ten or more times. The chain links TRBV6-2 or TRBV6-3 to TRBJ2-4, with 7 positions matching TRBD1. The trim removed 8 bases at V and 3 bases at J, leaving 10 bases unmatched. The CDR3 has 15 amino acids. Germline values: CDR1 MNHEY, CDR2 SVGEGT. The CDR3 loop is CASADREDGKNIQYF. In DNA form, the CDR3 reads TGTGCCAGCGCCGACAGGGAAGATGGCAAAAACATTCAGTACTTC.

The table lists this clonotype with many counts. The chain has TRBV3-1 and TRBJ2-5; D not resolved. Trimming took off 8 bases at V and 3 bases at J, with 7 bases between the two ends. This CDR3 is 11 amino acids long. The V gene's germline CDR1 is LGHDT and CDR2 YNNKEL (reference sequence). This CDR3 reads CASGIEETQYF. The CDR3 DNA sequence: TGTGCCAGCGGAATTGAAGAGACCCAGTACTTC.

The chain is built from TRBV10-3 and TRBJ2-7; 7 bases are shared with TRBD1. V was pared by 7 bases and J by 0 bases, with 6 bases of the junction left unmatched. The CDR3 extends over 14 amino acids. CDR1 and CDR2 (germline): ENHRY, SYGVKD. The CDR3 nucleotides read TGTGCCATCAATACCGGGACAGTCTCCTACGAGCAGTACTTC. Translated: CAINTGTVSYEQYF.

This clonotype was seen repeatedly, ten times or more. This chain connects TRBV11-2 to TRBJ1-1; 7 bases are a match to TRBD1. V trimming: 4 bases; J trimming: 2 bases; junction bases outside the gene matches: 7. This CDR3 comprises 15 residues. CDR1 SGHAT and CDR2 FQNNGV come from the germline V gene. CDR3 sequence (DNA): TGTGCCAGCAGCTCCCTGGGACAGCTTAACACTGAAGCTTTCTTT. Translated, it gives CASSSLGQLNTEAFF.